The 10 T cell receptor beta chains below were found in one sample sequenced in a study of T-cell memory formation after mild COVID-19. From the 5' RACE reads, TCRdb called clonotypes with MiXCR, one entry per CDR3 protein. The table lists a few hundred thousand distinct CDR3 sequences, approximately 8% of them singletons. The specimen sequenced was PBMCs or a T cell subset sorted from them (not recorded which). These receptors came from a man between 18 and 35 years old who had mild COVID-19 (a few samples of this study predate the infection). Cell type and time point are not known.

The chain links TRBV10-3 to TRBJ1-2; unclear D gene. CDR1 and CDR2 (germline): ENHRY, SYGVKD. Trimming took 6 bases from V and 6 from J, leaving 17 bases between them. The length of the CDR3 is 14 residues. The CDR3 loop is CAIRDLGLEDGYTF. The CDR3 DNA reads TGTGCCATCAGGGACTTAGGGTTAGAAGATGGCTACACCTTC.

The chain has TRBV27 and TRBJ2-3; TRBD2 is a possible D gene (7 bases). The CDR3 spans 11 residues. CDR1 and CDR2 from the germline V gene are MNHEY and SMNVEV (reference sequence). V was clipped by 4 bases and J by 11 bases, with 10 bases between them. This chain's CDR3 is CASSWRGRQYF. CDR3 bases: TGTGCCAGCAGTTGGCGGGGGCGGCAGTATTTT.

This clonotype was seen repeatedly, ten times or more. The chain has TRBV4-1 and TRBJ1-5; 7 bases line up with TRBD1. Germline CDR1 MGHRA, CDR2 YSYEKL. The CDR3 extends over 19 amino acids. Trimming cost V 3 bases and J 0 bases; bases outside gene matches: 14. CDR3 protein: CASSHGTGATLYSNQPQHF. The CDR3 nucleotides are TGCGCCAGCAGCCACGGAACAGGGGCCACCTTGTATAGCAATCAGCCCCAGCATTTT.

This chain connects TRBV20-1 to TRBJ2-1; 12 bases map to TRBD2. The V segment lost 5 bases and the J segment 8 bases; nucleotides outside the gene matches: 10. From germline, CDR1 is DFQATT and CDR2 SNEGSKA (reference sequence). The CDR3 length is 15 residues. The CDR3: CSASLRLAGGDEQFF. In DNA form, the CDR3 reads TGCAGTGCTTCCCTCCGGCTAGCGGGGGGGGATGAGCAGTTCTTC.

The table lists this clonotype with many counts. The CDR3 sequence: CASSQDGGHTEAFF. The CDR3 nucleotides are TGTGCCAGCAGCCAAGACGGTGGACACACTGAAGCTTTCTTT. The chain is built from TRBV7-9 and TRBJ1-1, with no clear D. Germline CDR1 SEHNR, CDR2 FQNEAQ (reference sequence). Between the trimmed V and J ends, which lost 5 bases and 3 bases, there was a span of 13 bases. CDR3 length equals 14 residues.

The CDR3 DNA follows: TGCAGTGCTAGGGGACAGCCTGGAAGTAACACTGAAGCTTTCTTT. Amino acids: CSARGQPGSNTEAFF. This chain joins TRBV20-1 and TRBJ1-1, with 7 bases aligning to TRBD1. Germline V lookup: CDR1 DFQATT, CDR2 SNEGSKA (reference sequence). There are 15 residues in the CDR3. Trimming took 3 bases from V and 2 from J; bases not matched to a gene: 9.

The chain has TRBV27 and TRBJ2-6; 11 nucleotides agree with TRBD2. V was pared by 7 bases and J by 3 bases, with 8 bases of the junction left unmatched. This CDR3 comprises 17 residues. The germline V gene encodes CDR1 MNHEY and CDR2 SMNVEV (reference sequence). The CDR3 DNA sequence: TGTGCCAGCACCCTTAGCGGGGGGGCCTTTGGGGCCAACGTCCTGACTTTC. Translated, it gives CASTLSGGAFGANVLTF.

This clonotype was seen at least ten times. The V gene is TRBV7-3, the J gene TRBJ2-1; 7 nucleotides line up with TRBD2. Germline V gene sequence: CDR1 SGHTA, CDR2 FQGTGA. The trim removed 2 bases at V and 9 bases at J, leaving 7 bases unmatched. This CDR3 has 14 amino acids. Here the CDR3 reads CASSLGTTLGEQFF. The CDR3 DNA follows: TGTGCCAGCAGCTTAGGGACTACCTTGGGTGAGCAGTTCTTC.

The gene calls are TRBV2 and TRBJ2-2; D not resolved. Germline lookup yields CDR1 SNHLY and CDR2 FYNNEI. The CDR3 contains 13 residues. V lost 6 bases to trimming and J lost 9 bases, with 14 bases between them. In DNA, the CDR3 is TGTGCCAGCAGGCCAGTTTCTGGCCGGGAGCTGTTTTTT. This encodes CASRPVSGRELFF.

This clonotype was recorded many times. CDR3 sequence: CASSPGLAGQDTQYF. CDR3 DNA: TGCGCCAGCAGCCCCGGACTAGCGGGGCAAGATACGCAGTATTTT. The V and J genes are TRBV5-1 and TRBJ2-3; TRBD2 aligns across 12 bases. Germline CDR1 SGHRS, CDR2 YFSETQ. J gave up 5 bases and V 4 bases, and 5 bases lay outside the gene matches. This CDR3 has 15 amino acids.